These T cell receptor beta chains were read from a single sample in a study of blood T cells in healthy people across ages. TCRdb fed the 5' RACE reads into MiXCR, producing one record per CDR3 protein. This table holds about 780,000 distinct CDR3 sequences, around 50% found once. Sequencing used blood. The receptors were gathered from a man aged 80 or over in good health. CDR3s include the opening cysteine and the closing phenylalanine or tryptophan. Fields, in order: J gene, D gene, clone size, V gene, CDR3 protein, CDR3 DNA. A D gene is named only where the DNA matches it firmly. Some rows mark clone size as missing; the rest say once, few, many or name a class of expanded clone.

j_call: TRBJ1-5; d_call: .; clone_size: few; v_call: TRBV20-1; cdr3_aa: CSAGDRRSNKPQHF; cdr3_nt: TGCAGTGCTGGAGACAGGAGGAGCAATAAGCCCCAGCATTTT
j_call: TRBJ2-5; d_call: .; clone_size: few; v_call: TRBV5-5; cdr3_aa: CASSLASSGAQETQYF; cdr3_nt: TGTGCCAGCAGCTTGGCGAGTAGCGGAGCGCAAGAGACCCAGTACTTC
j_call: TRBJ1-5; d_call: .; clone_size: few; v_call: TRBV7-2; cdr3_aa: CASSLGYSQPQHF; cdr3_nt: TGTGCCAGCAGCTTAGGTTATAGTCAGCCCCAGCATTTT
j_call: TRBJ2-5; d_call: TRBD2; clone_size: few; v_call: TRBV6-5; cdr3_aa: CASSEGTSGRETQYF; cdr3_nt: TGTGCCAGCAGTGAGGGGACTAGCGGGAGGGAGACCCAGTACTTC
j_call: TRBJ2-7; d_call: TRBD1; clone_size: .; v_call: TRBV29-1; cdr3_aa: CSGTGTYEQYF; cdr3_nt: TGCAGCGGGACAGGAACCTACGAGCAGTACTTC
j_call: TRBJ2-7; d_call: .; clone_size: few; v_call: TRBV7-2; cdr3_aa: CASSLRGAAEQYF; cdr3_nt: TGTGCCAGCAGCCTCAGGGGGGCGGCCGAGCAGTACTTC
j_call: TRBJ2-1; d_call: TRBD2; clone_size: .; v_call: TRBV28; cdr3_aa: CASSFGAGGGRNKQFF; cdr3_nt: TGTGCCAGCAGTTTCGGAGCGGGAGGCGGGCGGAATAAGCAGTTCTTC
j_call: TRBJ2-3; d_call: .; clone_size: .; v_call: TRBV11-3; cdr3_aa: CASSLDHGDTQYF; cdr3_nt: TGTGCCAGCAGCTTAGATCACGGAGATACGCAGTATTTT
j_call: TRBJ2-7; d_call: TRBD2; clone_size: .; v_call: TRBV7-2; cdr3_aa: CASSLGLAGADEQYF; cdr3_nt: TGTGCCAGCAGCTTAGGACTAGCGGGAGCGGACGAGCAGTACTTC
j_call: TRBJ2-5; d_call: .; clone_size: few; v_call: TRBV6-5; cdr3_aa: CASSSPVRETQYF; cdr3_nt: TGTGCCAGCAGTTCCCCAGTCCGGGAGACCCAGTACTTC
j_call: TRBJ2-7; d_call: TRBD1; clone_size: .; v_call: TRBV4-3; cdr3_aa: CASSQESGGEQYF; cdr3_nt: TGCGCCAGCAGCCAAGAATCAGGGGGCGAGCAGTACTTC
j_call: TRBJ2-3; d_call: TRBD2; clone_size: once; v_call: TRBV5-6; cdr3_aa: CVSSLVASGPINTQYF; cdr3_nt: TGTGTCAGCAGCTTGGTGGCTAGCGGTCCGATAAATACGCAGTATTTT
j_call: TRBJ2-5; d_call: .; clone_size: .; v_call: TRBV20-1; cdr3_aa: CSAGNKATQYF; cdr3_nt: TGCAGTGCTGGGAACAAAGCGACCCAGTACTTC
j_call: TRBJ1-2; d_call: .; clone_size: .; v_call: TRBV29-1; cdr3_aa: CSVEVWKEVYGYTF; cdr3_nt: TGCAGCGTTGAAGTATGGAAGGAGGTTTATGGCTACACCTTC
j_call: TRBJ1-1; d_call: TRBD1; clone_size: few; v_call: TRBV18; cdr3_aa: CASSPWTGNMNTEAFF; cdr3_nt: TGTGCCAGCTCACCCTGGACAGGGAACATGAACACTGAAGCTTTCTTT
j_call: TRBJ2-3; d_call: TRBD2; clone_size: .; v_call: TRBV11-2; cdr3_aa: CASSLDGPGGDTQYF; cdr3_nt: TGTGCCAGCAGCTTAGATGGGCCGGGGGGAGATACGCAGTATTTT
j_call: TRBJ2-3; d_call: TRBD2; clone_size: few; v_call: TRBV20-1; cdr3_aa: CSARGSGGRAADTQYF; cdr3_nt: TGCAGTGCTAGAGGGTCGGGCGGGAGGGCCGCAGATACGCAGTATTTT
j_call: TRBJ2-3; d_call: .; clone_size: few; v_call: TRBV7-2; cdr3_aa: CASSSFSTDTQYF; cdr3_nt: TGTGCCAGCAGCTCCTTCAGCACAGATACGCAGTATTTT
j_call: TRBJ2-5; d_call: TRBD1; clone_size: .; v_call: TRBV28; cdr3_aa: CASRKQGEAMETQYF; cdr3_nt: TGTGCCAGCAGGAAACAGGGGGAGGCAATGGAGACCCAGTACTTC
j_call: TRBJ2-7; d_call: .; clone_size: .; v_call: TRBV29-1; cdr3_aa: CSVDPGTDEQYF; cdr3_nt: TGCAGCGTTGACCCTGGGACGGACGAGCAGTACTTC
j_call: TRBJ2-1; d_call: TRBD1; clone_size: .; v_call: TRBV5-1; cdr3_aa: CASKLGQGTFNEQFF; cdr3_nt: TGCGCCAGCAAACTGGGACAGGGGACTTTCAATGAGCAGTTCTTC
j_call: TRBJ2-3; d_call: .; clone_size: .; v_call: TRBV4-2; cdr3_aa: CASSQVIGTDTRYF; cdr3_nt: TGTGCCAGCAGCCAAGTTATAGGCACAGATACGCGGTATTTT
j_call: TRBJ2-7; d_call: TRBD2; clone_size: few; v_call: TRBV20-1; cdr3_aa: CSASSGRAESDEQYF; cdr3_nt: TGCAGTGCTAGCAGCGGGAGAGCTGAATCCGACGAGCAGTACTTC
j_call: TRBJ2-1; d_call: TRBD2; clone_size: .; v_call: TRBV6-6; cdr3_aa: CASSFTGGLAVYNEQFF; cdr3_nt: TGTGCCAGCAGTTTCACCGGCGGGCTAGCGGTTTACAATGAGCAGTTCTTC
j_call: TRBJ2-3; d_call: TRBD2; clone_size: .; v_call: TRBV28; cdr3_aa: CASTLSTSGVSTDTQYF; cdr3_nt: TGTGCCAGCACCCTATCGACTAGCGGGGTTTCAACAGATACGCAGTATTTT
j_call: TRBJ2-3; d_call: .; clone_size: .; v_call: TRBV5-1; cdr3_aa: CASSLYVRADTQYF; cdr3_nt: TGCGCCAGCAGCTTGTATGTTAGAGCAGATACGCAGTATTTT
j_call: TRBJ1-2; d_call: .; clone_size: few; v_call: TRBV5-5; cdr3_aa: CASSLEAEDRIYGYTF; cdr3_nt: TGTGCCAGCAGCTTGGAGGCGGAGGACAGAATCTATGGCTACACCTTC
j_call: TRBJ2-7; d_call: .; clone_size: .; v_call: TRBV6-6; cdr3_aa: CASSFSDRAYEQYF; cdr3_nt: TGTGCCAGCAGTTTTTCGGACAGAGCCTACGAGCAGTACTTC
j_call: TRBJ1-4; d_call: .; clone_size: .; v_call: TRBV27; cdr3_aa: CASRRGFDGEKLFF; cdr3_nt: TGTGCCAGCCGCCGGGGCTTCGACGGTGAAAAACTGTTTTTT
j_call: TRBJ2-3; d_call: TRBD2; clone_size: .; v_call: TRBV20-1; cdr3_aa: CSAPRGGITDTQYF; cdr3_nt: TGCAGTGCTCCTCGGGGGGGTATCACAGATACGCAGTATTTT
j_call: TRBJ1-1; d_call: TRBD1; clone_size: .; v_call: TRBV29-1; cdr3_aa: CSVPDRGDTEAFF; cdr3_nt: TGCAGCGTTCCGGACAGGGGGGACACTGAAGCTTTCTTT
j_call: TRBJ2-5; d_call: TRBD2; clone_size: .; v_call: TRBV28; cdr3_aa: CASSSIAGAGETQYF; cdr3_nt: TGTGCCAGCAGTTCGATAGCGGGAGCAGGAGAGACCCAGTACTTC
j_call: TRBJ1-2; d_call: TRBD1; clone_size: .; v_call: TRBV25-1; cdr3_aa: CASSEVRDRGQGYTF; cdr3_nt: TGTGCCAGCAGTGAAGTCAGGGACAGGGGGCAGGGCTACACCTTC
j_call: TRBJ2-1; d_call: .; clone_size: few; v_call: TRBV10-3; cdr3_aa: CAISERRENYNEQFF; cdr3_nt: TGTGCCATCAGTGAGCGGCGGGAAAACTACAATGAGCAGTTCTTC
j_call: TRBJ2-3; d_call: .; clone_size: .; v_call: TRBV12-3/TRBV12-4; cdr3_aa: CASRFGRTEDTDTQYF; cdr3_nt: TGTGCCAGCAGGTTCGGACGGACAGAGGACACAGATACGCAGTATTTT
j_call: TRBJ2-3; d_call: TRBD2; clone_size: .; v_call: TRBV2; cdr3_aa: CASLNPGLGFTDTQYF; cdr3_nt: TGTGCCAGCCTTAACCCGGGACTAGGGTTCACAGATACGCAGTATTTT
j_call: TRBJ2-1; d_call: .; clone_size: .; v_call: TRBV10-3; cdr3_aa: CAISERTEETQFF; cdr3_nt: TGTGCCATCAGTGAACGAACAGAAGAGACCCAGTTCTTC
j_call: TRBJ2-1; d_call: .; clone_size: .; v_call: TRBV27; cdr3_aa: CASSPSLDGNNEQFF; cdr3_nt: TGTGCCAGCAGTCCCTCCCTGGACGGAAACAATGAGCAGTTCTTC
j_call: TRBJ2-5; d_call: TRBD2; clone_size: .; v_call: TRBV27; cdr3_aa: CASSARLAETQYF; cdr3_nt: TGTGCCAGCAGTGCCAGACTAGCAGAGACCCAGTACTTC
j_call: TRBJ2-3; d_call: .; clone_size: few; v_call: TRBV7-3; cdr3_aa: CASTSRVTDTQYF; cdr3_nt: TGTGCCAGCACATCAAGGGTGACAGATACGCAGTATTTT
j_call: TRBJ2-4; d_call: .; clone_size: few; v_call: TRBV28; cdr3_aa: CASTLGGFDNDIQYF; cdr3_nt: TGTGCCAGCACCCTAGGGGGGTTCGACAATGACATTCAGTACTTC
j_call: TRBJ2-2; d_call: TRBD1; clone_size: once; v_call: TRBV27; cdr3_aa: CASRTGGGGELFF; cdr3_nt: TGTGCCAGCAGGACAGGGGGCGGCGGGGAGCTGTTTTTT
j_call: TRBJ2-3; d_call: .; clone_size: .; v_call: TRBV3-1; cdr3_aa: CASSPASIPDTQYF; cdr3_nt: TGTGCCAGCAGCCCGGCCTCAATCCCAGATACGCAGTATTTT
j_call: TRBJ1-1; d_call: .; clone_size: .; v_call: TRBV3-1; cdr3_aa: CASSQEPGGRNTEAFF; cdr3_nt: TGTGCCAGCAGCCAAGAACCCGGGGGGCGAAACACTGAAGCTTTCTTT
j_call: TRBJ2-7; d_call: TRBD2; clone_size: once; v_call: TRBV6-5; cdr3_aa: CASTGGVIAYEQYF; cdr3_nt: TGTGCCAGCACTGGGGGGGTAATCGCCTACGAGCAGTACTTC
j_call: TRBJ2-3; d_call: TRBD1; clone_size: .; v_call: TRBV27; cdr3_aa: CASSPHPTGSSTDTRYF; cdr3_nt: TGTGCCAGCAGTCCTCACCCGACAGGGTCTAGCACAGATACGCGGTATTTT
j_call: TRBJ2-6; d_call: .; clone_size: .; v_call: TRBV28; cdr3_aa: CACVRGGEANVLTF; cdr3_nt: TGTGCCTGTGTAAGGGGTGGCGAGGCCAACGTCCTGACTTTC
j_call: TRBJ2-3; d_call: TRBD2; clone_size: .; v_call: TRBV5-1; cdr3_aa: CASSPILAGPSTDTQYF; cdr3_nt: TGCGCCAGCAGCCCGATACTAGCGGGACCAAGCACAGATACGCAGTATTTT